This T cell receptor (beta chain) was documented in a study of CD8 T cells in ankylosing spondylitis. TCRdb independently ran MiXCR on the 5' RACE reads; one entry per CDR3 protein. The sample carries fewer than 150,000 distinct CDR3 sequences, 5.5% to 7.5% recorded once. V gave up 6 bases and J gave up 0 bases; unmatched junction bases: 4. Germline V gene sequence: CDR1 DFQATT, CDR2 SNEGSKA (reference sequence). The CDR3 covers 13 residues. This clonotype was detected many times. The chain combines TRBV20-1 with TRBJ2-7; TRBD2 aligns across 8 bases. Input material: blood, either unsorted or a sorted T cell fraction (not recorded which). The clonotype was recovered from a female donor with ankylosing spondylitis or in good health (not recorded which). For the CDR3, the DNA is TGCAGTGCCGGGGGGGAGAGCTCCTACGAGCAGTACTTC. Its protein product is CSAGGESSYEQYF.